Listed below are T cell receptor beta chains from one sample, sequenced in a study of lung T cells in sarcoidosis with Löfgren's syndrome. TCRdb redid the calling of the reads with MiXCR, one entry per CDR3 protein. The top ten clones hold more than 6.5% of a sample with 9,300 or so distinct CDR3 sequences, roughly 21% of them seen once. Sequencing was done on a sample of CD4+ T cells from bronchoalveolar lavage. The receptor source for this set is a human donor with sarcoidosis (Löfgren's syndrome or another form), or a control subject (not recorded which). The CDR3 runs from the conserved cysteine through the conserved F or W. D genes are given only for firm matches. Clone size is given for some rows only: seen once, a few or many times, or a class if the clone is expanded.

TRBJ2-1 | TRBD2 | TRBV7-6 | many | TGTGCCAGCAGCTTAGGACTAGCTCTGGATGAGCAGTTCTTC | CASSLGLALDEQFF
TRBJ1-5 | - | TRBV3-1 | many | TGTGCCAGCAGCCAAGTCGGCGGAAATCAGCCCCAGCATTTT | CASSQVGGNQPQHF
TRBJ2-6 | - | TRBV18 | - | TGTGCCAGCACCGACTCTGGGGCCAACGTCCTGACTTTC | CASTDSGANVLTF
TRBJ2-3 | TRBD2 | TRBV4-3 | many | TGCGCCAGCAGCCAAGATATGGGTAGCGGGGGGCTCACAGATACGCAGTATTTT | CASSQDMGSGGLTDTQYF
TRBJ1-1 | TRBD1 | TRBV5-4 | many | TGTGCCAGCAGCCTAGAGGACAGGGGGAGGGCTTTCTTT | CASSLEDRGRAFF
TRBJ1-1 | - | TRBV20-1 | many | TGCAGTGCTAGACGGGGGGTCGGCACTGAAGCTTTCTTT | CSARRGVGTEAFF
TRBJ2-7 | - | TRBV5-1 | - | TGCGCCAGCAGCGCGGACAGCTACGAGCAGTACTTC | CASSADSYEQYF
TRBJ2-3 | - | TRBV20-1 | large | TGCAGTGCTGGACAGCAACTCACAGATACGCAGTATTTT | CSAGQQLTDTQYF
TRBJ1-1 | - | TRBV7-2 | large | TGTGCCAGCAGCTCTTACACCTCTAGGAACACTGAAGCTTTCTTT | CASSSYTSRNTEAFF
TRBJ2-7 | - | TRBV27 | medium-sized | TGTGCCAGCAGTCGATCAATGGGTACAGGGCAAACCTACGAGCAGTACTTC | CASSRSMGTGQTYEQYF
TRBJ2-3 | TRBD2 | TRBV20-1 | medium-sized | TGCAGTGCTACTACCGGGACTACTCGAGATACGCAGTATTTT | CSATTGTTRDTQYF
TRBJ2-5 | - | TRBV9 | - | TGTGCCAGCAGCGTAGACGTGCAGGCAGCCGGGGCCCAGTACTTC | CASSVDVQAAGAQYF
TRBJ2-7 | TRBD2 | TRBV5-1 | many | TGCGCCAGCAGCAAGGACCTAGCGGGTCGGGACGAGCAGTACTTC | CASSKDLAGRDEQYF
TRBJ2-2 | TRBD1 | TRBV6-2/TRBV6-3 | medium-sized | TGTGCCAGCAGTTACTCGAGGGACAGGGTTTACACCGGGGAGCTGTTTTTT | CASSYSRDRVYTGELFF
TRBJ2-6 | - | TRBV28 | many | TGTGCCAGCGCCTTGACCCTCCCTGGGGCCAACGTCCTGACTTTC | CASALTLPGANVLTF
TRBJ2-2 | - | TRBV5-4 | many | TGTGCCAGCAGCCCGCCAGTCTCCGGGGAGCTGTTTTTT | CASSPPVSGELFF
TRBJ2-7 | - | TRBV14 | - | TGCGCCAGCAGCCAAAACCGCGGGATTGGGGTCCTCCACCTCGAGCAGTACTTC | CASSQNRGIGVLHLEQYF
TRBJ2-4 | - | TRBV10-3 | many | TGTGCCATCAGTGAGGCAGGGGCCAAAAACATTCAGTACTTC | CAISEAGAKNIQYF
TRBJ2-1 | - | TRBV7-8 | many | TGTGCCAGCAGCTCGGACACTACCTCCTCCTACAATGAGCAGTTCTTC | CASSSDTTSSYNEQFF
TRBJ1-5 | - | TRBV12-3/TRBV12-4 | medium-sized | TGTGCCAGCAGTTTAAGGGTCAGTGCGGCCAATCAGCCCCAGCATTTT | CASSLRVSAANQPQHF
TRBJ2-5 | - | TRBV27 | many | TGTGCCAGCAGTTTACGACAGGATGCGGGCCTACAAGAGACCCAGTACTTC | CASSLRQDAGLQETQYF
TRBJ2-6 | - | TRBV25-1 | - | TGTTCGGGTCCCCTATACTCTGGGGCCAACGTCCTGACTTTC | CSGPLYSGANVLTF
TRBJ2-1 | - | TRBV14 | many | TGTGCCAGCAGCCAAGGGTATTACAATGAGCAGTTCTTC | CASSQGYYNEQFF
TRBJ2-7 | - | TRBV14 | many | TGTGCCAGCAGCCAACAGCCCGTGCTGGGCGAGCAGTACTTC | CASSQQPVLGEQYF
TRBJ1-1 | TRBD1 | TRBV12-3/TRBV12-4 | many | TGTGCCAGCAGTTTATCGTTGCCAGTCATTAGCAGGGGGGATTGGATGAACACTGAAGCTTTCTTT | CASSLSLPVISRGDWMNTEAFF
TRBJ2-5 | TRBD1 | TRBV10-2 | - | TGCGTCAGCAGGCCGACAGGGGACCAAGAGACCCAGTACTTC | CVSRPTGDQETQYF
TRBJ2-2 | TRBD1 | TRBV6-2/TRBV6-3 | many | TGTGCCAGCAGTCCTGGGACAGTTAACACCGGGGAGCTGTTTTTT | CASSPGTVNTGELFF
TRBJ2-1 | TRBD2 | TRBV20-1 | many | TGCAGTGCTAGGAAGCTAGCGGGGGGGAATGAGCAGTTCTTC | CSARKLAGGNEQFF
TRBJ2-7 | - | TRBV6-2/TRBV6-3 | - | TGTGCCAGCAGTCCCTTGGCGGGGCTAACCTACGGGCAGTACTTC | CASSPLAGLTYGQYF
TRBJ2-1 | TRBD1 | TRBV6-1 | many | TGTGCCAGCAGCCCACAGGGGTCTGAGCAGTTCTTC | CASSPQGSEQFF
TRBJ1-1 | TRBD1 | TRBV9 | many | TGTGCCAGCAGCGGCACAGGGGCCCTGAACACTGAAGCTTTCTTT | CASSGTGALNTEAFF
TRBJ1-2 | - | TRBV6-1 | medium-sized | TGTGCCAGCAGTGAATGGGCGCTGGCCAGTCCGGTCTATGGCTACACCTTC | CASSEWALASPVYGYTF
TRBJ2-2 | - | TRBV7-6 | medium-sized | TGTGCCAGCAGCCAAACCGACACCGGGGAGCTGTTTTTT | CASSQTDTGELFF
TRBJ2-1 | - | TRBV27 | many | TGTGCCAGCAGTTCGTCGTCCGGGACCGCCGGGCGTCATGAGCAGTTCTTC | CASSSSSGTAGRHEQFF
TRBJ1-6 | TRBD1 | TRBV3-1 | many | TGTGCCAGCACGTCAGGGGGCGATTCACCCCTCCACTTT | CASTSGGDSPLHF
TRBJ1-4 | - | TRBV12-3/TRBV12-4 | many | TGTGCCAGCAGTTTTGAGGGCCGAAAACTGTTTTTT | CASSFEGRKLFF